This is a list of T cell receptor beta chains from one sample in a study of blood T cell repertoires in COVID-19. Produced via immunoSEQ multiplex PCR; TCRdb's table is partial and in-frame only. The profile shows 300,000 to 500,000 clones, more than 75% of them singletons. The sequencing sample was made of PBMCs or T cells enriched from blood (not recorded which). These receptors all stem from a woman between 25 and 40 years old with acute COVID-19. CDR3s include the opening cysteine and the closing phenylalanine or tryptophan. The D gene is left open where the match is weak. Not all rows give a size; the values are once, few, many and, for expanded clones, a class.

d_gene: .; len: 14; v_gene: TRBV5-8; abundance: once; j_gene: TRBJ1-1; CDR3nt: TGTGCCAGCAGCTACCCGACAGATAACACTGAAGCTTTCTTT; CDR3aa: CASSYPTDNTEAFF
d_gene: .; len: 13; v_gene: TRBV30; abundance: few; j_gene: TRBJ1-6; CDR3nt: TGTGCCTGGAGCGAACAGGGATATTCACCCCTCCACTTT; CDR3aa: CAWSEQGYSPLHF
d_gene: TRBD2; len: 14; v_gene: TRBV6-5; abundance: .; j_gene: TRBJ2-5; CDR3nt: TGTGCCAGCAGTCGGGGACTACTTGAGGAGACCCAGTACTTC; CDR3aa: CASSRGLLEETQYF
d_gene: TRBD1; len: 14; v_gene: TRBV7-3; abundance: once; j_gene: TRBJ1-1; CDR3nt: TGTGCCAGCAGCCCGGACAGGTGGTACACTGAAGCTTTCTTT; CDR3aa: CASSPDRWYTEAFF
d_gene: TRBD2; len: 14; v_gene: TRBV7-8; abundance: .; j_gene: TRBJ2-5; CDR3nt: TGTGCCAGCAGCTTATACGGACTAGCAGAGACCCAGTACTTC; CDR3aa: CASSLYGLAETQYF
d_gene: .; len: 13; v_gene: TRBV28; abundance: .; j_gene: TRBJ1-2; CDR3nt: TGTGCCAGCAGTTCTGGAATAGCCTATGGCTACACCTTC; CDR3aa: CASSSGIAYGYTF
d_gene: .; len: 11; v_gene: TRBV30; abundance: .; j_gene: TRBJ2-1; CDR3nt: TGTGCCTGGGGAAGGACAGAGCTACAGTTCTTC; CDR3aa: CAWGRTELQFF
d_gene: .; len: 15; v_gene: TRBV2; abundance: .; j_gene: TRBJ1-2; CDR3nt: TGTGCCAGCAGTCCACTGACAGGCACGGGGTCTGGCTACACCTTC; CDR3aa: CASSPLTGTGSGYTF
d_gene: .; len: 17; v_gene: TRBV11-3; abundance: .; j_gene: TRBJ2-1; CDR3nt: TGTGCCAGCAGCTCCCGGACTGGACAGAGCTCCTACAATGAGCAGTTCTTC; CDR3aa: CASSSRTGQSSYNEQFF
d_gene: .; len: 14; v_gene: TRBV5-6; abundance: .; j_gene: TRBJ1-3; CDR3nt: TGTGCCAGCAGCCCTAGGAGCTCTGGAAACACCATATATTTT; CDR3aa: CASSPRSSGNTIYF
d_gene: .; len: 12; v_gene: TRBV29-1; abundance: .; j_gene: TRBJ1-4; CDR3nt: TGCAGCGGATACGGAGCTAATGAAAAACTGTTTTTT; CDR3aa: CSGYGANEKLFF
d_gene: TRBD1; len: 15; v_gene: TRBV25-1; abundance: .; j_gene: TRBJ2-1; CDR3nt: TGTGCCAGCAGTGGGTACAGGGGGAGTTGGAATGAGCAGTTCTTC; CDR3aa: CASSGYRGSWNEQFF
d_gene: TRBD1; len: 16; v_gene: TRBV13; abundance: .; j_gene: TRBJ1-2; CDR3nt: TGTGCCAGCAGCCTGTGGGACAGGGAGTCGTACTATGGCTACACCTTC; CDR3aa: CASSLWDRESYYGYTF
d_gene: TRBD1; len: 15; v_gene: TRBV6-2/TRBV6-3; abundance: .; j_gene: TRBJ1-3; CDR3nt: TGTGCCAGCAGTTTTGGGACAGACTCTGGAAACACCATATATTTT; CDR3aa: CASSFGTDSGNTIYF
d_gene: TRBD1; len: 16; v_gene: TRBV4-3; abundance: .; j_gene: TRBJ2-5; CDR3nt: TGCGCCAGCAGCCAAGGGACAGGGAGGAACCAAGAGACCCAGTACTTC; CDR3aa: CASSQGTGRNQETQYF
d_gene: TRBD1; len: 16; v_gene: TRBV10-1; abundance: .; j_gene: TRBJ2-3; CDR3nt: TGCGCCAGCAGTGACCCCGGGACAGGGCGCACAGATACGCAGTATTTT; CDR3aa: CASSDPGTGRTDTQYF
d_gene: .; len: 16; v_gene: TRBV3-1/TRBV3-2; abundance: .; j_gene: TRBJ2-6; CDR3nt: TGTGCCAGCAGCCACACCACAGTTGCCGGGGCCAACGTCCTGACTTTC; CDR3aa: CASSHTTVAGANVLTF
d_gene: TRBD2; len: 16; v_gene: TRBV7-9; abundance: .; j_gene: TRBJ2-3; CDR3nt: TGTGCCAGCAGCCTAGGGCTAGCGGGGGGCACAGATACGCAGTATTTT; CDR3aa: CASSLGLAGGTDTQYF
d_gene: TRBD2; len: 16; v_gene: TRBV3-1/TRBV3-2; abundance: once; j_gene: TRBJ2-2; CDR3nt: TGTGCCAGCAGCCCCACTAGCGGGGGGGGTACCGGGGAGCTGTTTTTT; CDR3aa: CASSPTSGGGTGELFF
d_gene: .; len: 15; v_gene: TRBV7-9; abundance: .; j_gene: TRBJ2-1; CDR3nt: TGTGCCAGCAGCAACTCCATAAGCTCCTACAATGAGCAGTTCTTC; CDR3aa: CASSNSISSYNEQFF
d_gene: TRBD1; len: 15; v_gene: TRBV24-1; abundance: few; j_gene: TRBJ2-7; CDR3nt: TGTGCCACCAGTGATACAGGGGGCCGGGGCTACGAGCAGTACTTC; CDR3aa: CATSDTGGRGYEQYF
d_gene: .; len: 16; v_gene: TRBV5-6; abundance: .; j_gene: TRBJ2-1; CDR3nt: TGTGCCAGCAGCTTGAGAGGAATAGGACCTAGCGAGGAGCAGTTCTTC; CDR3aa: CASSLRGIGPSEEQFF
d_gene: .; len: 16; v_gene: TRBV5-1; abundance: .; j_gene: TRBJ2-2; CDR3nt: TGCGCCAGCAGCTTGGAGAGGAAGGCCGTCACCGGGGAGCTGTTTTTT; CDR3aa: CASSLERKAVTGELFF
d_gene: TRBD2; len: 15; v_gene: TRBV5-4; abundance: .; j_gene: TRBJ2-1; CDR3nt: TGTGCCAGCAGCTTGCCCCCCCCTAGCGGGGGGGAGCAGTTCTTC; CDR3aa: CASSLPPPSGGEQFF
d_gene: TRBD2; len: 16; v_gene: TRBV3-1/TRBV3-2; abundance: once; j_gene: TRBJ2-7; CDR3nt: TGTGCCAGCAGCCCCGCTGGGGGAGGGTCGTCCTACGAGCAGTACTTC; CDR3aa: CASSPAGGGSSYEQYF
d_gene: TRBD1; len: 16; v_gene: TRBV3-1/TRBV3-2; abundance: .; j_gene: TRBJ1-6; CDR3nt: TGTGCCAGCAGCCAAAATGCGCAGGGGGGCGGTTCACCCCTCCACTTT; CDR3aa: CASSQNAQGGGSPLHF
d_gene: TRBD1; len: 14; v_gene: TRBV12-5; abundance: .; j_gene: TRBJ2-7; CDR3nt: TGTGCTAGTGGTTTGGTACCAGGGGGCTACGAGCAGTACTTC; CDR3aa: CASGLVPGGYEQYF
d_gene: .; len: 18; v_gene: TRBV5-5; abundance: .; j_gene: TRBJ1-5; CDR3nt: TGTGCCAGCAGCTTGTTCCCCGGGGGGCCAGTTAGCAATCAGCCCCAGCATTTT; CDR3aa: CASSLFPGGPVSNQPQHF
d_gene: .; len: 14; v_gene: TRBV19; abundance: .; j_gene: TRBJ2-7; CDR3nt: TGTGCCAGTAGCCCAACGGGGAGGTCCTACGAGCAGTACTTC; CDR3aa: CASSPTGRSYEQYF
d_gene: TRBD1; len: 19; v_gene: TRBV2; abundance: .; j_gene: TRBJ1-6; CDR3nt: TGTGCCAGCAGCCTCTCGGGACAGAGCGGTTTTTCCTATAATTCACCCCTCCACTTT; CDR3aa: CASSLSGQSGFSYNSPLHF
d_gene: .; len: 14; v_gene: TRBV20-1; abundance: .; j_gene: TRBJ1-5; CDR3nt: TGCAGTGCTAGTATTCCAGTCCTCAATCAGCCCCAGCATTTT; CDR3aa: CSASIPVLNQPQHF
d_gene: TRBD1; len: 15; v_gene: TRBV24-1; abundance: .; j_gene: TRBJ2-5; CDR3nt: TGTGCCACCAGTGTCTCGGACAGGGGGCGAGAGACCCAGTACTTC; CDR3aa: CATSVSDRGRETQYF
d_gene: TRBD2; len: 17; v_gene: TRBV4-3; abundance: .; j_gene: TRBJ2-2; CDR3nt: TGCGCCAGCAGCCCAGGGGCGGGGGGGCATAAAACCGGGGAGCTGTTTTTT; CDR3aa: CASSPGAGGHKTGELFF
d_gene: .; len: 14; v_gene: TRBV3-1/TRBV3-2; abundance: .; j_gene: TRBJ2-3; CDR3nt: TGTGCCAGCAGCCCCCGGGGTGTGACAGATACGCAGTATTTT; CDR3aa: CASSPRGVTDTQYF
d_gene: TRBD1; len: 16; v_gene: TRBV7-2; abundance: .; j_gene: TRBJ1-2; CDR3nt: TGTGCCAGCAGCTTAGGACAGGGTATTGGCCTAGATGGCTACACCTTC; CDR3aa: CASSLGQGIGLDGYTF
d_gene: TRBD1; len: 15; v_gene: TRBV25-1; abundance: .; j_gene: TRBJ1-1; CDR3nt: TGTGCCAGCAGCCGGACAGGGGGCGGGGGTACTGAAGCTTTCTTT; CDR3aa: CASSRTGGGGTEAFF